The 12 T cell receptor beta chains below were found in one sample sequenced in a study of cytomegalovirus exposure and HLA in healthy donors. Primers included in the PCR were 60 Vbeta and 13 Jbeta primers. The table came from immunoSEQ multiplex PCR; TCRdb's copy has only in-frame clones and leaves some out. The data hold approximately 130,000 clones, with about 8.6% observed a single time. Sequenced sample: PBMCs. The receptors derive from a woman aged 35 to 49 in good health and CMV-seropositive.

The chain recombines TRBV13 with TRBJ2-6, with D uncertain. Germline V gene sequence: CDR1 PRHDT, CDR2 FYEKMQ (reference sequence). The ends were cut back, 5 bases at V and 3 bases at J, with 11 bases in the middle. CDR3 length equals 15 residues. The CDR3 sequence: CASSLGMNGANVLTF. Here the CDR3 DNA reads TGTGCCAGCAGCCTGGGCATGAATGGGGCCAACGTCCTGACTTTC.

Only a few counts were recorded for this clone. The chain links TRBV5-6 to TRBJ2-7, with 8 bases identical to TRBD1. V shed 1 base and J 7 bases; nucleotides not matched to a gene: 4. The CDR3 totals 13 residues. Germline V gene data show CDR1 as SGHDT and CDR2 as YYEEEE. The CDR3: CASSLMQGAEQYF. In DNA form, the CDR3 reads TGTGCCAGCAGCTTGATGCAGGGGGCTGAGCAGTACTTC.

V and J are TRBV2 and TRBJ1-4, with a weak D call TRBD1 (5 bases). V lost 2 bases and J 8 bases, leaving 18 bases between the germline ends. In germline, CDR1 is SNHLY, CDR2 FYNNEI. The CDR3 contains 16 residues. The CDR3 bases are TGTGCCAGCAGTGAACTCCGGGAAGCCGGGGGGGAAAAACTGTTTTTT. This gives the protein CASSELREAGGEKLFF.

CDR3: CASSPGDYSNQPQHF. The CDR3 DNA reads TGTGCCAGCAGTCCAGGGGATTATAGCAATCAGCCCCAGCATTTT. The chain combines TRBV6-5 with TRBJ1-5, with D tentatively TRBD1 (6 bases). From germline, CDR1 is MNHEY and CDR2 SVGAGI. The CDR3 length is 15 residues. With 5 bases removed from V and 0 bases from J, the gap between germline ends came to 11 bases.

In its sample, this clone was seen a few times. This chain joins TRBV10-3 and TRBJ1-3; no reliable D call. The CDR3 contains 13 residues. CDR1 is ENHRY and CDR2 is SYGVKD in the germline V gene. Trimming removed 11 bases from V and 2 bases from J, with 13 bases in between. CDR3: CAAREIPGNTIYF. The CDR3 nucleotides read TGTGCCGCCCGGGAGATCCCTGGAAACACCATATATTTT.

The chain has TRBV28 and TRBJ1-5, with 8 bases identical to TRBD1. CDR3 length: 17 residues. Germline values: CDR1 MDHEN, CDR2 SYDVKM. The ends lost 4 bases at V and 6 bases at J; junction bases unmatched: 14. The CDR3 is CASSSPSGPTGGQPQHF. The CDR3 DNA reads as TGTGCCAGCAGTTCTCCCTCCGGGCCTACAGGGGGTCAGCCCCAGCATTTT.

This clone has more than one count but fewer than ten. The CDR3 nucleotides read TGTGCCAGCAGCATCTACAGGGGTAACTATGGCTACACCTTC. Translated, it gives CASSIYRGNYGYTF. The chain uses TRBV7-2 and TRBJ1-2; 7 bases match TRBD1. The junction had 4 bases not matched to a gene; V was cut back by 5 bases and J by 1 base. CDR1 and CDR2 (germline): SGHTA, FQGNSA. This CDR3 spans 14 amino acids.

This clone occurred a few times. V and J are TRBV30 and TRBJ1-2, with D uncertain. CDR1 is GTSNPN, CDR2 SVGIG, per germline (reference sequence). The V end was cut by 2 bases, the J end by 6 bases, with 7 bases between. The CDR3 length is 11 residues. The CDR3 coding sequence is TGTGCCTGGAGTCCTGTTGATGGCTACACCTTC. As protein: CAWSPVDGYTF.

The gene calls are TRBV9 and TRBJ1-5; TRBD1 aligns across 8 bases. The CDR3 spans 16 residues. Looked up from germline, CDR1 is SGDLS and CDR2 is YYNGEE. V lost 5 bases, J lost 2 bases, and 9 bases stayed unmatched. The DNA of the CDR3 is TGTGCCAGCAGGGGGACAGGAACTTATTGCAATCAGCCCCAGCATTTT. Translated: CASRGTGTYCNQPQHF.

This clone was recorded a few times. The V and J genes are TRBV28 and TRBJ2-5; tentative D call: TRBD1 (6 bases). The V and J ends lost 3 bases and 5 bases respectively, with 10 bases between them. The CDR3 has 13 amino acids. The V gene's germline CDR1 is MDHEN and CDR2 SYDVKM. The CDR3 is CASSLDSTETQYF. CDR3 nucleotides: TGTGCCAGCAGTTTGGACAGTACGGAGACCCAGTACTTC.

J is TRBJ2-1 and V is TRBV15; TRBD1 might be the D (5 bases). The CDR3 is 15 amino acids. CDR1 is LNHNV and CDR2 is YYDKDF in the germline V gene (reference sequence). Trimming shortened V by 1 base and J by 6 bases, and 13 bases separated the two germline ends. CDR3 in DNA: TGTGCCACCAGCAGAGCAATCCAGGGTGTCAATGAGCAGTTCTTC. Protein sequence: CATSRAIQGVNEQFF.

The chain links TRBV5-6 to TRBJ2-2; 7 bases align to TRBD1. The CDR3 runs to 14 residues. J lost 3 bases, V lost 4 bases, and 3 bases had no gene match. The V gene's germline CDR1 is SGHDT and CDR2 YYEEEE. The CDR3 region has the DNA TGTGCCAGCAGCACGGGACAGCACACCGGGGAGCTGTTTTTT. Protein sequence: CASSTGQHTGELFF.